This TCR beta chain was obtained from a study of regulatory T cells in long-lasting Graves disease. Study-wide results and caveats: Investigators studied peripheral blood only, not thyroid tissue. Those with persistent disease had in common more public clonotypes (about 3,000) than new patients (approximately 970). Favoring TRBV28, TRBJ1-2 and TRBJ2-5 was a feature seen in persistent disease.

The V and J ends lost 2 bases and 0 bases respectively, with 10 bases between them. Germline V CDR1 and CDR2: SGHAT, FQNNGV. CDR3 length equals 15 residues. This clonotype was observed at least ten times. The target antigen is unknown. With iRepertoire HTBI primers and Arm-PCR of CDR3 regions, TCR beta libraries were built. Via MiXCR, TCRdb re-called the multiplex PCR reads, giving one row per CDR3 protein. The sample contains 680,000 or so distinct CDR3 sequences, under 20% of which appear only once. Time point in this sample: newly diagnosed GD, antithyroid drugs for less than 3 months. PBMCs provided the RNA from which the TCR library was made. In addition, the sample was reused for a study of T cells in Graves' hyperthyroidism and ophthalmopathy. That paper adds: Diagnoses were made from clinical symptoms, serum measures (thyroxine and TRAb), thyroid ultrasound and orbital computed tomography.

This TCR came from a woman aged 25 to 39 with Graves disease. The sequencing used peripheral blood mononuclear cells (PBMCs), collected at new diagnosis, from a patient treated with antithyroid drugs. V usage is TRBV11-2 and J usage is TRBJ1-2; possible D gene TRBD1, 6 bases. DNA of the CDR3: TGTGCCAGCAGCTTAATTACAGGGACTAACTATGGCTACACCTTC. Amino acids: CASSLITGTNYGYTF.